These 21 T cell receptor beta chains were all obtained from the same sample, sequenced in a study of tumor and adjacent non-tumor tissue in lung cancer. A modified ARM-PCR protocol with three rounds of nested PCR amplified TCRbeta. TCRdb re-analysed the multiplex PCR reads in MiXCR, keeping a single row per CDR3 protein. The sample has about 200,000 distinct CDR3 sequences, roughly 70% seen once; the top ten hold around 25%. The template was RNA from unsorted bulk tissue. The sample comprised lung tumor tissue. The receptors derive from a man aged 55 to 70 with non-small cell lung cancer.

The chain recombines TRBV10-2 with TRBJ1-6; tentatively, D is TRBD1 (5 bases). This CDR3 has 14 amino acids. Trimming shortened V by 4 bases and J by 8 bases, and 12 bases separated the two germline ends. Looked up from germline, CDR1 is WSHSY and CDR2 is SAAADI. The CDR3 spells CASSVGRVYSPLHF. CDR3 sequence (DNA): TGCGCCAGCAGTGTCGGCAGGGTTTATTCACCCCTCCACTTT.

The V gene is TRBV20-1, the J gene TRBJ1-2; unclear D gene. Germline CDR1 reads DFQATT; CDR2 reads SNEGSKA (reference sequence). CDR3 length: 16 amino acids. This CDR3 reads CNATSAQDLMVYGYTF. As DNA, the CDR3 is TGCAATGCCACATCAGCCCAGGACCTTATGGTATATGGCTACACCTTC.

Points on this clonotype: An end of the junction differs from the germline gene, which may be a read error. V and J are TRBV20-1 and TRBJ2-1, with D maybe TRBD2 (5 bases). CDR1 is DFQATT and CDR2 is SNEGSKA in the germline V gene (reference sequence). The CDR3 covers 15 residues. CDR3 nucleotides: TGCAGTTCTAGAGGGCTCGCCACCTCCTACAATGAGCAGTTCTTC. Translation: CSSRGLATSYNEQFF.

In regard to this clonotype: Mismatch with germline at one junction end may stem from a read error. V and J are TRBV11-2 and TRBJ2-5; D unresolved. This CDR3 spans 13 amino acids. CDR1 SGHAT and CDR2 FQNNGV come from the germline V gene. Written as DNA, the CDR3 is TGTGCCCGCAACTTAGGCCAGAAAGAGACCCAATACTTC. Encoded protein: CARNLGQKETQYF.

This clonotype turned up a few times. The chain carries TRBV6-2 or TRBV6-3 and TRBJ1-1; perhaps TRBD1 as D (6 bases). Germline assignment: CDR1 MNHEY and CDR2 SVGEGT. V lost 6 bases to trimming and J lost 4 bases, with 9 bases between them. The length of the CDR3 is 12 residues. In nucleotides, the CDR3 is TGTGCCAGCAGACTACAGGGCACTGAAGCTTTCTTT. Residues: CASRLQGTEAFF.

This clonotype has at least ten counts. The chain links TRBV10-2 to TRBJ2-1; D is undetermined. V was cut by 4 bases and J by 0 bases, with 7 bases left in between. Germline lookup yields CDR1 WSHSY and CDR2 SAAADI. This CDR3 region has 14 residues. In nucleotides, the CDR3 is TGCGCCAGCAGTGGGCGGATCTCCTACAATGAGCAGTTCTTC. As protein: CASSGRISYNEQFF.

This clonotype was seen once. The junction departs from germline at one end; a sequencing error may be responsible. This chain joins TRBV28 and TRBJ1-1; 11 nucleotides match TRBD1. Germline V CDR1 and CDR2: MDHEN, SYDVKM. CDR3 length: 16 residues. The CDR3 sequence is CSSSFLGTGGNTEAFF. CDR3 bases: TGTTCCAGCAGTTTCTTGGGGACAGGGGGAAACACTGAAGCTTTCTTT.

As to this clonotype: A read error may produce the germline difference seen at one junction end. The chain joins TRBV29-1 to TRBJ2-7, with TRBD1 identical over 7 bases. This CDR3 region has 12 residues. Germline V gene data show CDR1 as SQVTM and CDR2 as ANQGSEA. CDR3 DNA sequence: TGCAGAGTGGGACAGAGCGCCTACGAGAAGTACTTC. Translating it yields CRVGQSAYEKYF.

This clonotype was recorded only once. The genes are TRBV4-1 and TRBJ1-5, with D perhaps matching TRBD2 (5 bases). Judging by the DNA end, TRBJ2-3 fits better; the J call may be wrong. Germline V lookup: CDR1 MGHRA, CDR2 YSYEKL. The CDR3 runs 13 residues. The CDR3 sequence is CASSQEGGQPQYF. CDR3 coding DNA: TGCGCCAGCAGCCAAGAAGGCGGGCAGCCCCAGTATTTT.

This clonotype was counted at least ten times. The V gene is TRBV6-5, the J gene TRBJ1-4; D possibly corresponds to TRBD1 (5 bases). The germline V and J ends were trimmed by 8 bases and 6 bases, with 13 bases remaining between them. Germline CDR1 is MNHEY and CDR2 is SVGAGI. This CDR3 has 13 residues. The CDR3 DNA sequence: TGTGCCAGCGGCGTGTGGGGCGATGAAAAACTGTTTTTT. Amino acids: CASGVWGDEKLFF.

A word on this clonotype: A much more abundant neighbour one base away suggests this may be a read error. The chain carries TRBV29-1 and TRBJ1-1; no clear D gene. This CDR3 comprises 12 residues. Trimming pared 4 bases from V and 4 bases from J, leaving 10 bases between. CDR1 is SQVTM and CDR2 is ANQGSEA in the germline V gene. CDR3 residues: CSVAGLATEAFF. CDR3 DNA sequence: TGCAGCGTTGCAGGTTTGGCCACTGAAGCTTTCTTT.

This clonotype was counted once. This may be a read error, as it is one base from a much larger clone. The chain links TRBV4-2 to TRBJ2-2; 8 nucleotides line up with TRBD2. After removal of 4 bases from V and 1 base from J, the junction contained 5 bases not matched to a gene. The CDR3 runs to 16 residues. CDR1 LGHNA and CDR2 YNFKEQ come from the germline V gene. The CDR3 sequence is CASSLSGGGNTGELFF. For the CDR3, the DNA is TGTGCCAGCAGCCTCAGCGGGGGCGGGAACACCGGGGAGCTGTTTTTT.

Regarding this clonotype: A much larger clone lies a single base off, so this may be a read error. CDR3 in amino acids: CRARDESSADTQYF. Written as DNA, the CDR3 is TGCAGAGCTAGAGATGAGTCTAGCGCAGATACGCAGTATTTT. The J gene is TRBJ2-3, the V gene TRBV20-1; D possibly corresponds to TRBD2 (6 bases). There are 14 residues in the CDR3. Germline V gene data show CDR1 as DFQATT and CDR2 as SNEGSKA (reference sequence).

The sample holds a few counts of this clonotype. The chain recombines TRBV7-8 with TRBJ2-4; 7 bases are a match to TRBD2. Germline values: CDR1 SGHVS, CDR2 FQNEAQ. CDR3 length: 14 residues. V trimming: 6 bases; J trimming: 5 bases; junction bases outside the gene matches: 7. CDR3 sequence (DNA): TGTGCCAGCAGGCCAACTAGCGCGGAAAACATTCAGTACTTC. Its protein is CASRPTSAENIQYF.

Of note for this clonotype: A much larger clone lies a single base off, so this may be a read error. The rearrangement links TRBV20-1 to TRBJ1-1; no clear D. The CDR3 has 10 amino acids. The germline CDR1 and CDR2 sequences are DFQATT and SNEGSKA (reference sequence). The DNA for the CDR3 is TGCTGTGCCCTAGGAGGGGAAGCTTTCTTT. Amino acids: CCALGGEAFF.

In its sample, this clonotype was seen a few times. The chain links TRBV28 to TRBJ1-1; D unclear. V was pared by 4 bases and J by 5 bases, with 8 bases between. In germline, CDR1 is MDHEN, CDR2 SYDVKM. This CDR3 has 12 amino acids. CDR3 bases: TGTGCCAGCAGTTACTCCCTAACTGAAGCTTTCTTT. Translation: CASSYSLTEAFF. Using reference TRBV28 and TRBJ1-1 for the parts outside the CDR3, the full variable domain is DVKVTQSSRYLVKRTGEKVFLECVQDMDHENMFWYRQDPGLGLRLIYFSYDVKMKEKGDIPEGYSVSREKKERFSLILESASTNQTSMYLCASSYSLTEAFFGQGTRLTVV.

Remarks on this clonotype: Germline and junction disagree at one end, which may indicate a read error. The gene calls are TRBV6-1 and TRBJ1-3; possibly TRBD1 for D (5 bases). From germline, CDR1 is MNHNS and CDR2 SASEGT. The CDR3 has 15 residues. This chain's CDR3 is CASTRGCARVNTIYF. The DNA for the CDR3 is TGTGCCAGCACCCGGGGGTGCGCTAGGGTAAACACTATATATTTT.

The chain uses TRBV6-6 and TRBJ2-5, with TRBD2 identical over 7 bases. The J segment lost 4 bases and the V segment lost 5 bases, leaving 7 bases of the junction unmatched. The V gene's germline CDR1 is MNHNY and CDR2 SVGAGI (reference sequence). The CDR3 contains 14 residues. The CDR3 nucleotides read TGTGCCAGCAGTATGACGGGGGGAGGAGAGACCCAGTACTTC. As protein: CASSMTGGGETQYF.

About this clonotype: The junction differs from germline at one of its ends, possibly a read error. V is TRBV11-2 and J is TRBJ2-7; D is ambiguous. The CDR3 spans 15 residues. The V gene's germline CDR1 is SGHAT and CDR2 FQNNGV. CDR3: CASSRFGWNSYEHCF. CDR3 bases: TGTGCCAGCAGCCGCTTCGGGTGGAACTCCTACGAGCATTGCTTC. Supplemented by reference TRBV11-2 and TRBJ2-7, the full variable domain reads EAGVAQSPRYKIIEKRQSVAFWCNPISGHATLYWYQQILGQGPKLLIQFQNNGVVDDSQLPKDRFSAERLKGVDSTLKIQPAKLEDSAVYLCASSRFGWNSYEHCFGPGTRLTVT.

This rearrangement joins TRBV6-6 to TRBJ1-1, with D perhaps matching TRBD1 (5 bases). The CDR3 has 13 amino acids. Germline lookup yields CDR1 MNHNY and CDR2 SVGAGI (reference sequence). V lost 7 bases and J lost 1, with 10 bases in between. In DNA form, the CDR3 reads TGTGCCAGCACCCGACAGACGAACACTGAAGCTTTCTTT. Its translation: CASTRQTNTEAFF.

The table lists this clonotype with a few counts. Sequence at one end of the junction differs from germline and may be a read error. The chain carries TRBV20-1 and TRBJ2-7, with 7 bases matching TRBD1. The CDR3 spans 16 residues. Germline loops: CDR1 DFQATT, CDR2 SNEGSKA (reference sequence). Written as DNA, the CDR3 is TGCAGTGTTAGAGCTCCAGGGACAGAGGTATCCTACGAGCAGTACTTC. It translates to CSVRAPGTEVSYEQYF.